A selection of T cell receptor beta chains follows, all from one sample in a study of OX40 agonist ivuxolimab in advanced cancers. Assay: immunoSEQ multiplex PCR; the TCRdb copy retains only in-frame clones and omits some. Counted here are about 15,000 clones, over 70% occurring once; the ten biggest clones make up 30% to 45%. The sequencing here drew on CD4+ or CD8+ T cells sorted from blood, taken in a trial of the OX40 agonist ivuxolimab. The origin of the receptors is an adult with an advanced solid tumor such as melanoma, head and neck, liver or kidney cancer. The CDR3 runs from the conserved cysteine through the conserved F or W. D genes are given only for firm matches. Part of the rows lack a size; the others show once, few, many or a class for expanded clones.

j_call: TRBJ2-1; clone_size: -; v_call: TRBV7-3; d_call: TRBD2; cdr3_length: 15; cdr3_nt: TGTGCCAGCAGCGCTAGCGGGGGGGCCTACAATGAGCAGTTCTTC; cdr3_aa: CASSASGGAYNEQFF
j_call: TRBJ1-5; clone_size: -; v_call: TRBV19; d_call: -; cdr3_length: 16; cdr3_nt: TGTGCCAGTAGCAGGGCGTTTGACAGTTCTGGTGAGCCCCAGCATTTT; cdr3_aa: CASSRAFDSSGEPQHF
j_call: TRBJ2-1; clone_size: -; v_call: TRBV5-1; d_call: -; cdr3_length: 12; cdr3_nt: TGCGCCAGCAGCTATGACGGCAATGAGCAGTTCTTC; cdr3_aa: CASSYDGNEQFF
j_call: TRBJ1-4; clone_size: -; v_call: TRBV2; d_call: -; cdr3_length: 15; cdr3_nt: TGTGCCAGCCGACGTTTTGGAGGGCCTAATGAAAAACTGTTTTTT; cdr3_aa: CASRRFGGPNEKLFF
j_call: TRBJ2-3; clone_size: -; v_call: TRBV11-3; d_call: -; cdr3_length: 12; cdr3_nt: TGTGCCAGCAGCCCGGCGGTTGATACGCAGTATTTT; cdr3_aa: CASSPAVDTQYF
j_call: TRBJ1-5; clone_size: once; v_call: TRBV19; d_call: -; cdr3_length: 15; cdr3_nt: TGTGCCAGTAGTTTAACAGAGTATAGCAATCAGCCCCAGCATTTT; cdr3_aa: CASSLTEYSNQPQHF
j_call: TRBJ1-1; clone_size: few; v_call: TRBV2; d_call: TRBD1; cdr3_length: 14; cdr3_nt: TGTGCCAGCAGGGCAGGGGGGACGGTTACTGAAGCTTTCTTT; cdr3_aa: CASRAGGTVTEAFF
j_call: TRBJ2-1; clone_size: -; v_call: TRBV27; d_call: -; cdr3_length: 18; cdr3_nt: TGTGCCAGCAGTTTCCTCCCACTAGGGCCCTTCTCCTACAATGAGCAGTTCTTC; cdr3_aa: CASSFLPLGPFSYNEQFF
j_call: TRBJ2-5; clone_size: -; v_call: TRBV27; d_call: -; cdr3_length: 13; cdr3_nt: TGTGCCAGCACCAGTGGACTGAAAGAGACCCAGTACTTC; cdr3_aa: CASTSGLKETQYF
j_call: TRBJ1-1; clone_size: once; v_call: TRBV7-9; d_call: TRBD1; cdr3_length: 16; cdr3_nt: TGTGCCAGCAGCCACTTGGGACAGGGGGTGGGCACTGAAGCTTTCTTT; cdr3_aa: CASSHLGQGVGTEAFF
j_call: TRBJ1-2; clone_size: -; v_call: TRBV7-9; d_call: TRBD1; cdr3_length: 16; cdr3_nt: TGTGCCAGCTCGATTACAGGGGATTCGGGTAACTATGGCTACACCTTC; cdr3_aa: CASSITGDSGNYGYTF
j_call: TRBJ2-5; clone_size: -; v_call: TRBV7-3; d_call: -; cdr3_length: 13; cdr3_nt: TGTGCCAGCAGCTTAAATGCCCAAGAGACCCAGTACTTC; cdr3_aa: CASSLNAQETQYF
j_call: TRBJ2-5; clone_size: -; v_call: TRBV9; d_call: -; cdr3_length: 14; cdr3_nt: TGTGCCAGCAGCCTTGTGGGGGGCCTGGAGACCCAGTACTTC; cdr3_aa: CASSLVGGLETQYF
j_call: TRBJ2-7; clone_size: -; v_call: TRBV11-2; d_call: -; cdr3_length: 15; cdr3_nt: TGTGCCAGCAGCTTAGTATCCAGCGATTTGCACGAGCAGTACTTC; cdr3_aa: CASSLVSSDLHEQYF
j_call: TRBJ2-3; clone_size: -; v_call: TRBV5-1; d_call: -; cdr3_length: 13; cdr3_nt: TGCGCCAGCAGCACGGAGGTCTCAGATACGCAGTATTTT; cdr3_aa: CASSTEVSDTQYF
j_call: TRBJ1-4; clone_size: -; v_call: TRBV6-5; d_call: -; cdr3_length: 16; cdr3_nt: TGTGCCAGCAGTTACTCCCTTGGCGCCCTGGATGAAAAACTGTTTTTT; cdr3_aa: CASSYSLGALDEKLFF
j_call: TRBJ1-5; clone_size: -; v_call: TRBV19; d_call: -; cdr3_length: 12; cdr3_nt: TGTGCCAGTAAAGGGAAAGATCAGCCCCAGCATTTT; cdr3_aa: CASKGKDQPQHF
j_call: TRBJ2-7; clone_size: -; v_call: TRBV6-5; d_call: -; cdr3_length: 16; cdr3_nt: TGTGCCAGCAGTTTCCGGCCGACAGGTCCTGCCTACGAGCAGTACTTC; cdr3_aa: CASSFRPTGPAYEQYF
j_call: TRBJ2-2; clone_size: -; v_call: TRBV27; d_call: TRBD1; cdr3_length: 17; cdr3_nt: TGTGCCAGCAGTCTGCTCCTCGGACAGGGAATCACCGGGGAGCTGTTTTTT; cdr3_aa: CASSLLLGQGITGELFF
j_call: TRBJ2-1; clone_size: -; v_call: TRBV7-3; d_call: TRBD1; cdr3_length: 17; cdr3_nt: TGTGCCAGCAGTCTTAAATCCGGGACAGGGTCTTACAATGAGCAGTTCTTC; cdr3_aa: CASSLKSGTGSYNEQFF
j_call: TRBJ2-1; clone_size: -; v_call: TRBV11-3; d_call: -; cdr3_length: 11; cdr3_nt: TGTGCCAGTCGTGGGGCGTACCAGCAGTTCTTC; cdr3_aa: CASRGAYQQFF
j_call: TRBJ2-3; clone_size: -; v_call: TRBV13; d_call: -; cdr3_length: 15; cdr3_nt: TGTGCCAGCAGCTTAGTAGCCCAGGACACAGATACGCAGTATTTT; cdr3_aa: CASSLVAQDTDTQYF
j_call: TRBJ1-4; clone_size: -; v_call: TRBV5-4; d_call: -; cdr3_length: 14; cdr3_nt: TGTGCCAGCAGCTTGGGCAGAGATAATGAAAAACTGTTTTTT; cdr3_aa: CASSLGRDNEKLFF
j_call: TRBJ2-7; clone_size: -; v_call: TRBV30; d_call: TRBD2; cdr3_length: 11; cdr3_nt: TGTGCCTGGACCCCCGGGGGGGAGCAGTACTTC; cdr3_aa: CAWTPGGEQYF
j_call: TRBJ2-3; clone_size: -; v_call: TRBV18; d_call: -; cdr3_length: 15; cdr3_nt: TGTGCCAGCTCACCCAGCTTGGACAGTTTTGATACGCAGTATTTT; cdr3_aa: CASSPSLDSFDTQYF
j_call: TRBJ2-7; clone_size: -; v_call: TRBV14; d_call: -; cdr3_length: 14; cdr3_nt: TGTGCCAGCAGCGGACGGGACGGAACCTACGAGCAGTACTTC; cdr3_aa: CASSGRDGTYEQYF
j_call: TRBJ1-6; clone_size: -; v_call: TRBV27; d_call: -; cdr3_length: 12; cdr3_nt: TGTGCCAGCAGTTTCGGTGTCTCACCCCTCCACTTT; cdr3_aa: CASSFGVSPLHF
j_call: TRBJ1-3; clone_size: once; v_call: TRBV27; d_call: -; cdr3_length: 13; cdr3_nt: TGTGCCAGCAGGCCAGACTCTGGAAACACCATATATTTT; cdr3_aa: CASRPDSGNTIYF
j_call: TRBJ1-5; clone_size: -; v_call: TRBV12-5; d_call: TRBD1; cdr3_length: 17; cdr3_nt: TGTGCTAGTGGTTTGGCCTGGGGACAGGGACCGGATCAGCCCCAGCATTTT; cdr3_aa: CASGLAWGQGPDQPQHF
j_call: TRBJ1-5; clone_size: -; v_call: TRBV19; d_call: TRBD1; cdr3_length: 15; cdr3_nt: TGTGCCAGTAGTATTACAGGGGGGAGCAATCAGCCCCAGCATTTT; cdr3_aa: CASSITGGSNQPQHF
j_call: TRBJ1-2; clone_size: -; v_call: TRBV2; d_call: -; cdr3_length: 12; cdr3_nt: TGTGCCAGCCGTGAACACGGCGAAGGCTACACCTTC; cdr3_aa: CASREHGEGYTF
j_call: TRBJ2-1; clone_size: -; v_call: TRBV19; d_call: -; cdr3_length: 15; cdr3_nt: TGTGCCAGTAGTATCGTTTTGAGCTCCTACAATGAGCAGTTCTTC; cdr3_aa: CASSIVLSSYNEQFF
j_call: TRBJ1-1; clone_size: -; v_call: TRBV9; d_call: -; cdr3_length: 13; cdr3_nt: TGTGCCAGCAGCGTAGGAGGGAAGACTGAAGCTTTCTTT; cdr3_aa: CASSVGGKTEAFF
j_call: TRBJ2-1; clone_size: -; v_call: TRBV7-3; d_call: TRBD2; cdr3_length: 17; cdr3_nt: TGTGCCAGCAGCTTAAGCGCTAGCGGGGGGGCCTACAATGAGCAGTTCTTC; cdr3_aa: CASSLSASGGAYNEQFF
j_call: TRBJ2-4; clone_size: -; v_call: TRBV11-3; d_call: TRBD1; cdr3_length: 17; cdr3_nt: TGTGCCAGCAGCTCACTTCCGGGACAGGGCCCCAAAAACATTCAGTACTTC; cdr3_aa: CASSSLPGQGPKNIQYF
j_call: TRBJ2-7; clone_size: -; v_call: TRBV4-1; d_call: TRBD1; cdr3_length: 16; cdr3_nt: TGCGCCAGCAGCCAAGGCCGGGACAGGTACTCCTACGAGCAGTACTTC; cdr3_aa: CASSQGRDRYSYEQYF
j_call: TRBJ2-2; clone_size: once; v_call: TRBV4-3; d_call: -; cdr3_length: 19; cdr3_nt: TGCGCCAGCAGCCAAGAGGGGCCAGGGAACTACGCGAACACCGGGGAGCTGTTTTTT; cdr3_aa: CASSQEGPGNYANTGELFF
j_call: TRBJ1-3; clone_size: -; v_call: TRBV4-1; d_call: TRBD1; cdr3_length: 17; cdr3_nt: TGCGCCAGCAAAAATGAACTTTCCGGGACAGGGGGAAACACCATATATTTT; cdr3_aa: CASKNELSGTGGNTIYF
j_call: TRBJ1-6; clone_size: -; v_call: TRBV21-1; d_call: -; cdr3_length: 19; cdr3_nt: TGTGCCAGCAGCTTGAGGGACAGGGGGCCTTTCTCCTATAATTCACCCCTCCACTTT; cdr3_aa: CASSLRDRGPFSYNSPLHF
j_call: TRBJ1-5; clone_size: -; v_call: TRBV2; d_call: -; cdr3_length: 20; cdr3_nt: TGTGCCAGCAGTGCAACTGAAGTCGAGCGGGTACAGAATAGCAATCAGCCCCAGCATTTT; cdr3_aa: CASSATEVERVQNSNQPQHF
j_call: TRBJ1-1; clone_size: -; v_call: TRBV7-6; d_call: -; cdr3_length: 16; cdr3_nt: TGTGCCAGCAGCTTAGTGTTCCCAGCGATTTTCACTGAAGCTTTCTTT; cdr3_aa: CASSLVFPAIFTEAFF
j_call: TRBJ1-5; clone_size: -; v_call: TRBV6-5; d_call: -; cdr3_length: 14; cdr3_nt: TGTGCCAGCAGTTACGGGGTGAGCAATCAGCCCCAGCATTTT; cdr3_aa: CASSYGVSNQPQHF
j_call: TRBJ1-5; clone_size: -; v_call: TRBV7-9; d_call: -; cdr3_length: 13; cdr3_nt: TGTGCCAGCAGCCAGGGGAGCAATCAGCCCCAGCATTTT; cdr3_aa: CASSQGSNQPQHF
j_call: TRBJ2-7; clone_size: -; v_call: TRBV30; d_call: TRBD2; cdr3_length: 14; cdr3_nt: TGTGCCTGGAGTCTTTTGGGGGGGGAAGACGAGCAGTACTTC; cdr3_aa: CAWSLLGGEDEQYF